This T cell receptor (beta chain) is from a study of OX40 agonist ivuxolimab in advanced cancers. Study-wide context: It was permissible to have had prior anti-PD-1, anti-PD-L1 or anti-CTLA-4 therapy, and over 35% had some. Three patients, one with hepatocellular carcinoma and two with cutaneous melanoma, achieved partial responses. Whole-study results and caveats: CD8+ T cells showed, on average, more clonal expansion than CD4+ cells. Certain nonresponding patients likewise had low normalized T-cell clonal expansion.

The table came from immunoSEQ multiplex PCR; TCRdb's copy has only in-frame clones and leaves some out. The sample holds approximately 80,000 clones, roughly nine tenths seen once. As to this clone: Its matching antigen is unknown.

Germline CDR1 reads MNHNY; CDR2 reads SVGAGI (reference sequence). Trimming at V came to 5 bases and at J to 4 bases, leaving 11 bases not matched to a gene. CDR3 length: 16 residues. This TCR was recovered from an adult with an advanced solid tumor such as melanoma, head and neck, liver or kidney cancer. Sequencing was performed on CD4+ or CD8+ T cells sorted from blood, taken in a trial of the OX40 agonist ivuxolimab. The chain uses TRBV6-6 and TRBJ2-1, with TRBD1 identical over 7 bases. Here the CDR3 DNA reads TGTGCCAGCAGTCGAAACCGGGACAGAGCTTACAATGAGCAGTTCTTC. Its protein product is CASSRNRDRAYNEQFF.